This record covers a single TCR beta chain. Some clones are missing from TCRdb's copy, which holds only in-frame ones; the method was immunoSEQ multiplex PCR. The table lists approximately 120,000 clones, 81% of them singletons. These data come from a study of radiation and T cells in renal cell carcinoma. Regarding time point: blood 2 weeks post-SBRT. The treatment is: 15 Gy SBRT to primary tumor, nephrectomy 4 weeks later. Here the sequenced sample was blood, taken from a patient whose treatment included radiotherapy and nephrectomy. The sequence was obtained from a man in his forties or fifties with renal cell carcinoma.

The CDR3 is CASSSSLNTEAFF. CDR3 in DNA: TGTGCCAGCAGCTCCTCTCTGAACACTGAAGCTTTCTTT. The chain couples TRBV28 to TRBJ1-1; D gene unclear. CDR1 is MDHEN, CDR2 SYDVKM, per germline. V gave up 6 bases and J gave up 0 bases, with 8 bases separating them. The CDR3 has 13 amino acids.